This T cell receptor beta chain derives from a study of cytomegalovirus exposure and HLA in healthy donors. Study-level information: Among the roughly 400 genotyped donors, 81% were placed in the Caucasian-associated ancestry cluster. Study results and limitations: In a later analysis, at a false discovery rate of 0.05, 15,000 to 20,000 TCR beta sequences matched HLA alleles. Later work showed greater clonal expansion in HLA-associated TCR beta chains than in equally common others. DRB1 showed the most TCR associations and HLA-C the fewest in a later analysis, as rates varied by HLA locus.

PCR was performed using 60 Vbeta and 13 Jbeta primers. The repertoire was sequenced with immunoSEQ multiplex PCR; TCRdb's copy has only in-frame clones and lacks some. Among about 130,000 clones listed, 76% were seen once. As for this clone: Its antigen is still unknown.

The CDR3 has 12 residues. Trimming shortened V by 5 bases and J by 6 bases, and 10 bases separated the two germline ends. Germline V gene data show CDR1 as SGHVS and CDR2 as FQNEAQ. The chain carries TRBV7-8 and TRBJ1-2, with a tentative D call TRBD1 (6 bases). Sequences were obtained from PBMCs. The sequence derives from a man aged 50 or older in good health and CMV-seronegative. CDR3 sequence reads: CASSRQVDGYTF. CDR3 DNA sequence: TGTGCCAGCAGCCGACAGGTGGATGGCTACACCTTC.